This is a list of T cell receptor beta chains from one sample in a study of cytomegalovirus exposure and HLA in healthy donors. Sequencing was performed with immunoSEQ multiplex PCR; in TCRdb, only in-frame clones are kept and a portion is missing. The sample gives about 160,000 clones, roughly 80% of which show up once; roughly 2% is in the top ten. Sample: PBMCs. The origin of the receptors is a female donor in good health and CMV-seronegative. The CDR3 runs from the conserved cysteine through the conserved F or W. A D gene is named only where the DNA matches it firmly. Clone sizes are given selectively: once, few, many, or a class where the clone is expanded.

abundance,j_gene,d_gene,v_gene,CDR3aa,CDR3nt
.,TRBJ1-5,.,TRBV19,CASSANLLPQHF,TGTGCCAGTAGTGCCAACTTATTGCCCCAGCATTTT
once,TRBJ2-7,TRBD1,TRBV30,CAWRPGQGASEQYF,TGTGCCTGGAGGCCGGGACAGGGGGCGAGCGAGCAGTACTTC
.,TRBJ1-5,.,TRBV7-6,CASSLDSSQPQHF,TGTGCCAGCAGCTTAGACTCAAGTCAGCCCCAGCATTTT
.,TRBJ2-7,TRBD1,TRBV7-9,CSSSLYKGGLKFYEQYF,TGTTCCAGCAGCTTATACAAAGGGGGCCTTAAGTTCTACGAGCAGTACTTC
.,TRBJ1-1,TRBD1,TRBV30,CAWSSGTESGVAFF,TGTGCCTGGAGTTCCGGGACAGAGAGTGGCGTAGCTTTCTTT
.,TRBJ1-5,TRBD1,TRBV5-1,CASSLGTGFNQPQHF,TGCGCCAGCAGCTTAGGGACAGGGTTCAATCAGCCCCAGCATTTT
few,TRBJ2-7,TRBD1,TRBV9,CASSGTGWDSEQYF,TGTGCCAGCAGCGGGACAGGGTGGGACTCCGAGCAGTACTTC
.,TRBJ2-5,.,TRBV6-1,CASSEVGGVQETQYF,TGTGCCAGCAGTGAAGTTGGAGGGGTCCAAGAGACCCAGTACTTC
few,TRBJ2-3,.,TRBV5-1,CASSLSPLPDTQYF,TGCGCCAGCAGCTTGAGTCCCCTACCAGATACGCAGTATTTT
few,TRBJ1-1,TRBD1,TRBV10-3,CAISEGQGIQAFF,TGTGCCATCAGTGAAGGACAGGGTATTCAAGCTTTCTTT
.,TRBJ1-2,.,TRBV30,CAWSEAGRAYGYTF,TGTGCCTGGAGTGAGGCAGGGAGGGCCTATGGCTACACCTTC
.,TRBJ2-7,.,TRBV28,CASSTQGRDEQYF,TGTGCCAGCAGTACTCAGGGGCGGGACGAGCAGTACTTC
.,TRBJ1-4,TRBD1,TRBV5-1,CASSPTGNQFSTNEKLFF,TGCGCCAGCAGCCCGACAGGGAATCAGTTTTCAACTAATGAAAAACTGTTTTTT
.,TRBJ1-6,TRBD1,TRBV11-3,CASSLDAGGNSPLHF,TGTGCCAGCAGCTTAGACGCAGGGGGTAATTCACCCCTCCACTTT
.,TRBJ2-6,TRBD1,TRBV19,CASNPGQKPGANVLTF,TGTGCCAGTAATCCGGGACAGAAACCTGGGGCCAACGTCCTGACTTTC
.,TRBJ1-2,.,TRBV9,CASSVGADLYGYTF,TGTGCCAGCAGCGTAGGGGCAGACCTCTATGGCTACACCTTC
once,TRBJ1-1,.,TRBV5-1,CASRSGGTEAFF,TGCGCCAGCCGGTCCGGGGGAACTGAAGCTTTCTTT
.,TRBJ1-1,.,TRBV28,CASTLPIGGKAEAFF,TGTGCCAGCACTCTACCGATAGGGGGAAAGGCTGAAGCTTTCTTT
.,TRBJ1-5,.,TRBV6-5,CASSFYSNQPQHF,TGTGCCAGCAGTTTTTATAGCAATCAGCCCCAGCATTTT
once,TRBJ2-3,.,TRBV5-4,CASSPAGGSGSDTQYF,TGTGCCAGCAGCCCGGCAGGGGGTAGCGGATCAGATACGCAGTATTTT
.,TRBJ2-7,.,TRBV7-9,CASSPQTTYEQYF,TGTGCCAGCAGCCCTCAGACTACCTACGAGCAGTACTTC
few,TRBJ1-1,TRBD1,TRBV6-1,CASRVGQGKIEAFF,TGTGCCAGCAGGGTCGGACAGGGGAAGATTGAAGCTTTCTTT
.,TRBJ2-2,TRBD2,TRBV6-5,CASSYWRTSRGGELFF,TGTGCCAGCAGTTACTGGCGGACTAGTCGCGGCGGGGAGCTGTTTTTT
.,TRBJ2-7,.,TRBV6-5,CASSYSRSGSYEQYF,TGTGCCAGCAGTTACTCCCGGTCGGGCTCCTACGAGCAGTACTTC
.,TRBJ2-1,.,TRBV7-2,CASSYGPGDEQFF,TGTGCCAGCAGCTACGGTCCAGGGGATGAGCAGTTCTTC
.,TRBJ1-6,.,TRBV18,CASSPETGLNSPLHF,TGTGCCAGCTCACCGGAGACAGGATTAAATTCACCCCTCCACTTT
.,TRBJ2-2,TRBD1,TRBV7-3,CASSSVRDRDTGELFF,TGTGCCAGCAGCTCCGTCCGGGACAGGGACACCGGGGAGCTGTTTTTT
few,TRBJ1-2,.,TRBV7-5,CVRSPQGQGYGYTF,TGTGTCAGAAGCCCCCAAGGACAGGGCTATGGCTACACCTTC